This T cell receptor (beta chain) was documented in a study of spatial heterogeneity in lung cancer. Across the whole study: Detected beta-chain sequences consistently exceeded alpha-chain sequences.

TCRdb redid the calling of the 5' RACE reads with MiXCR, one entry per CDR3 protein. The sample comprises roughly 91,000 distinct CDR3 sequences, around 21% of which are singletons, and less than 7.5% rests with the top ten. The sample's time point: sample taken at primary tumor resection. Sequencing of whole RNA from tumor, nontumor lung or frozen PBMC involved no sorting. The ends were cut back, 8 bases at V and 8 bases at J, with 12 bases in the middle. Germline CDR1 SGHDN, CDR2 FVKESK. The CDR3 consists of 12 residues. The V call is TRBV14, the J call TRBJ1-4; D possibly corresponds to TRBD1 (6 bases). The sample consisted of PBMCs, taken at surgery. The TCR originated in a male donor with early-stage non-small cell lung cancer. Here the CDR3 reads CASSRTAEKLFF. The CDR3 region has the DNA TGTGCCAGCTCCCGGACAGCGGAAAAACTGTTTTTT.